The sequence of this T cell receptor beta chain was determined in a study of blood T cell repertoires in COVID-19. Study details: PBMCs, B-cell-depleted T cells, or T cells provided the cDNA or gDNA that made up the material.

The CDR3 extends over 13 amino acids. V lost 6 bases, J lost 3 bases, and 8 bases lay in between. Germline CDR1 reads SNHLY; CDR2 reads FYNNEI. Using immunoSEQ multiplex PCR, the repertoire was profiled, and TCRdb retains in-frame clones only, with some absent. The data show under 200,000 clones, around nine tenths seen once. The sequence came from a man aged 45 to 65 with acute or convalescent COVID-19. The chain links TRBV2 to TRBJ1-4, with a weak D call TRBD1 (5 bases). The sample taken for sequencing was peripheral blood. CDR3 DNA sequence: TGTGCCAGCAGAAGGGGATCTAATGAAAAACTGTTTTTT. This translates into CASRRGSNEKLFF.